Here is one T cell receptor (beta chain) with its context. This entry comes from a study of blood T cell repertoires in COVID-19. Participants, about 18 to 100 years old, spanned under 25 US areas. Cohort allocation depended upon clinical history that participants reported. The germline gives CDR1 MNHEY, CDR2 SMNVEV (reference sequence). This CDR3 is 13 amino acids long. V lost 5 bases to trimming and J lost 9 bases, with 14 bases between them. Repertoires were generated with immunoSEQ multiplex PCR, while TCRdb's copy carries only in-frame clones and drops some. The repertoire consists of approximately 470,000 clones, with approximately 90% occurring once and the leading ten covering 0.7%.

The chain combines TRBV27 with TRBJ2-1, with D hard to call. The sequenced sample consisted of PBMCs or T cells enriched from blood (not recorded which). This TCR derives from a woman in her late teens or twenties who had recovered from COVID-19. The CDR3 sequence: CASSLSMRTEQFF. CDR3 DNA sequence: TGTGCCAGCAGTCTCTCCATGAGAACTGAGCAGTTCTTC.